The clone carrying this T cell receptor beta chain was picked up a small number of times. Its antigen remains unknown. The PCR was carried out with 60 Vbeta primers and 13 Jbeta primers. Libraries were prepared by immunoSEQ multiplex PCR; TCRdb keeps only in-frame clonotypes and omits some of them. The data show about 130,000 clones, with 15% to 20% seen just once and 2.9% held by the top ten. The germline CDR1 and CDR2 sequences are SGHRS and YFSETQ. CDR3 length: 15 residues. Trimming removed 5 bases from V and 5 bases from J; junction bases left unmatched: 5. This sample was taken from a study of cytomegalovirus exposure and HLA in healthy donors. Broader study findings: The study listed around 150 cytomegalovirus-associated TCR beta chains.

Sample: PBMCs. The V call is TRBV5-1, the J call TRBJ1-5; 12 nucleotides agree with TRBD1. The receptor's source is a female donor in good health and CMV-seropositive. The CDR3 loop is CASREGTGGYQPQHF. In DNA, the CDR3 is TGCGCCAGCAGGGAGGGGACAGGGGGCTATCAGCCCCAGCATTTT.